This T cell receptor (beta chain) was sequenced for a study of blood T cell repertoires in COVID-19. On the study more broadly: Whether acute or convalescent, the COVID-19 samples came from the United States, Italy and Spain. T cells, B-cell-depleted T cells, or PBMCs supplied cDNA or gDNA.

Germline V gene lookup returns CDR1 LGHDT and CDR2 YNNKEL (reference sequence). The CDR3 spans 13 residues. V was trimmed by 0 bases and J by 3 bases, leaving 5 bases between them. Authors' analysis steps: Amplification from reference gene primers served as the basis for estimated nucleated cell counts. Generated by immunoSEQ multiplex PCR, the TCRdb table keeps only in-frame clones and is missing some. For V, J and clone size, that table is used; D and trimming come from the DNA. Here the sample spans 100,000 to 150,000 clones, approximately 85% being singletons. Sequencing was done on a sample of peripheral blood. The sequence derives from a woman over 75 with acute or convalescent COVID-19. V is TRBV3-1 (or the pseudogene TRBV3-2) and J is TRBJ1-1; D not certain. This chain's CDR3 is CASSQDTDTEAFF. As DNA, the CDR3 is TGTGCCAGCAGCCAAGACACAGACACTGAAGCTTTCTTT.